Listed below are T cell receptor beta chains from one sample, sequenced in a study of T-cell reconstitution after alpha-beta-depleted transplantation in children. From the PCR reads, TCRdb called clonotypes with MiXCR, one entry per CDR3 protein. The table has some 830,000 distinct CDR3 sequences, about 15% seen once. Sequenced material: PBMCs, mostly from graft donor cells, taken 360 days after TCRalphabeta/CD19-depleted stem cell transplant. The source is a male patient between 10 and 17 years old who had a stem cell transplant for acute lymphoblastic leukemia, so the T cells may come from the graft donor. Both conserved end residues are part of each CDR3. D genes are given only for firm matches. The size field is filled for only some rows; it gives once, few, many or a size class.

j_call: TRBJ2-5; d_call: .; clone_size: .; v_call: TRBV7-9; cdr3_aa: CASTQREYQETQYF; cdr3_nt: TGTGCCAGCACCCAACGGGAGTACCAAGAGACCCAGTACTTC
j_call: TRBJ1-1; d_call: TRBD1; clone_size: .; v_call: TRBV5-1; cdr3_aa: CASSLAGGGSTTEAFF; cdr3_nt: TGCGCCAGCAGCTTGGCCGGAGGGGGCTCGACCACTGAAGCTTTCTTT
j_call: TRBJ2-2; d_call: .; clone_size: .; v_call: TRBV3-1; cdr3_aa: CASSLYKTGELFF; cdr3_nt: TGTGCCAGCAGCCTATATAAGACCGGGGAGCTGTTTTTT
j_call: TRBJ2-7; d_call: .; clone_size: .; v_call: TRBV4-1; cdr3_aa: CASSQVKAGTYEQYF; cdr3_nt: TGCGCCAGCAGCCAAGTTAAAGCCGGGACCTACGAGCAGTACTTC
j_call: TRBJ2-3; d_call: TRBD2; clone_size: few; v_call: TRBV6-4; cdr3_aa: CASSDRLAVSTDTQYF; cdr3_nt: TGTGCCAGCAGTGACCGACTAGCGGTGAGCACAGATACGCAGTATTTT
j_call: TRBJ2-3; d_call: .; clone_size: few; v_call: TRBV9; cdr3_aa: CASSVVPGVTDTQYF; cdr3_nt: TGTGCCAGCAGCGTAGTCCCCGGGGTCACAGATACGCAGTATTTT
j_call: TRBJ1-5; d_call: .; clone_size: few; v_call: TRBV5-5; cdr3_aa: CASSIDRSNQPQHF; cdr3_nt: TGTGCCAGCAGCATAGACAGAAGCAATCAGCCCCAGCATTTT
j_call: TRBJ1-2; d_call: .; clone_size: .; v_call: TRBV5-1; cdr3_aa: CASSGGQGPFRNYGYTF; cdr3_nt: TGCGCCAGCAGCGGTGGGCAGGGGCCCTTTCGTAACTATGGCTACACCTTC
j_call: TRBJ2-7; d_call: TRBD1; clone_size: .; v_call: TRBV27; cdr3_aa: CASSFGTGGIHEQYF; cdr3_nt: TGTGCCAGCAGTTTTGGGACAGGGGGCATCCACGAGCAGTACTTC
j_call: TRBJ2-5; d_call: TRBD2; clone_size: .; v_call: TRBV3-1; cdr3_aa: CASSQDTWLAGSEKTQYF; cdr3_nt: TGTGCCAGCAGCCAAGACACGTGGCTAGCGGGATCTGAAAAGACCCAGTACTTC
j_call: TRBJ1-5; d_call: .; clone_size: .; v_call: TRBV29-1; cdr3_aa: CSVGQDNNQPQHF; cdr3_nt: TGCAGCGTTGGGCAGGACAACAATCAGCCCCAGCATTTT
j_call: TRBJ1-1; d_call: .; clone_size: .; v_call: TRBV6-1; cdr3_aa: CATQTALMNTEAFF; cdr3_nt: TGTGCCACCCAGACAGCACTAATGAACACTGAAGCTTTCTTT
j_call: TRBJ2-2; d_call: .; clone_size: many; v_call: TRBV7-3; cdr3_aa: CASSLLKGVGELFF; cdr3_nt: TGTGCCAGCAGCTTACTGAAGGGGGTCGGGGAGCTGTTTTTT
j_call: TRBJ2-2; d_call: .; clone_size: many; v_call: TRBV24-1; cdr3_aa: CATTFRKRSNTGELFF; cdr3_nt: TGTGCCACCACTTTCCGGAAGCGGTCGAACACCGGGGAGCTGTTTTTT
j_call: TRBJ1-2; d_call: .; clone_size: few; v_call: TRBV7-9; cdr3_aa: CASRGDRRASTF; cdr3_nt: TGTGCCAGCAGGGGCGACAGGAGAGCTAGCACCTTC
j_call: TRBJ1-3; d_call: .; clone_size: few; v_call: TRBV6-5; cdr3_aa: CASSYDAGNTIYF; cdr3_nt: TGTGCCAGCAGTTACGACGCCGGAAACACCATATATTTT
j_call: TRBJ2-5; d_call: .; clone_size: many; v_call: TRBV28; cdr3_aa: CASMRDPQETQYF; cdr3_nt: TGTGCCAGCATGAGGGATCCCCAAGAGACCCAGTACTTC
j_call: TRBJ2-7; d_call: .; clone_size: .; v_call: TRBV5-1; cdr3_aa: CASSLGWGNEQYF; cdr3_nt: TGCGCCAGCAGCTTGGGGTGGGGGAACGAGCAGTACTTC
j_call: TRBJ1-3; d_call: .; clone_size: many; v_call: TRBV20-1; cdr3_aa: CSANDRNSGNTIYF; cdr3_nt: TGCAGTGCCAATGACAGGAACTCTGGAAACACCATATATTTT
j_call: TRBJ2-1; d_call: .; clone_size: few; v_call: TRBV7-9; cdr3_aa: CASSLAGARSSYNEQFF; cdr3_nt: TGTGCCAGCAGCTTAGCGGGAGCCCGCAGCTCCTACAATGAGCAGTTCTTC
j_call: TRBJ1-6; d_call: .; clone_size: few; v_call: TRBV3-1; cdr3_aa: CASSQQGLLLHF; cdr3_nt: TGTGCCAGCAGCCAACAGGGTCTACTCCTCCACTTT
j_call: TRBJ2-1; d_call: TRBD2; clone_size: .; v_call: TRBV7-8; cdr3_aa: CASSLGASGRIPYNEQFF; cdr3_nt: TGTGCCAGCAGCTTAGGGGCTAGCGGGAGGATACCCTACAATGAGCAGTTCTTC
j_call: TRBJ2-7; d_call: TRBD2; clone_size: .; v_call: TRBV4-1; cdr3_aa: CASSRKEEGLVRNEQYF; cdr3_nt: TGCGCCAGCAGCCGTAAAGAGGAGGGACTAGTAAGAAACGAGCAGTACTTC
j_call: TRBJ2-7; d_call: .; clone_size: .; v_call: TRBV15; cdr3_aa: CATRNRVADYEQYF; cdr3_nt: TGTGCCACCAGAAACAGAGTGGCGGACTACGAGCAGTACTTC
j_call: TRBJ2-1; d_call: TRBD2; clone_size: .; v_call: TRBV9; cdr3_aa: CASSVGLAGNYEQFF; cdr3_nt: TGTGCCAGCAGCGTAGGACTAGCGGGTAACTATGAGCAGTTCTTC
j_call: TRBJ2-7; d_call: TRBD2; clone_size: once; v_call: TRBV4-1; cdr3_aa: CASSQDEAGGSDEQYF; cdr3_nt: TGCGCCAGCAGCCAAGATGAGGCGGGAGGGTCCGACGAGCAGTACTTC
j_call: TRBJ1-2; d_call: TRBD1; clone_size: .; v_call: TRBV12-3/TRBV12-4; cdr3_aa: CASSRRTGESVSGYTF; cdr3_nt: TGTGCCAGCAGCCGTCGGACAGGCGAATCGGTTTCTGGCTACACCTTC
j_call: TRBJ2-5; d_call: TRBD2; clone_size: few; v_call: TRBV29-1; cdr3_aa: CSVEGVPGGPGETQYF; cdr3_nt: TGCAGCGTTGAGGGGGTCCCGGGAGGGCCGGGGGAGACCCAGTACTTC
j_call: TRBJ2-2; d_call: TRBD2; clone_size: .; v_call: TRBV25-1; cdr3_aa: CASNRGAGELFF; cdr3_nt: TGTGCCAGCAATCGGGGGGCCGGGGAGCTGTTTTTT
j_call: TRBJ2-5; d_call: .; clone_size: few; v_call: TRBV12-3/TRBV12-4; cdr3_aa: CASTVTGEQETQYF; cdr3_nt: TGTGCCAGCACCGTTACGGGGGAACAAGAGACCCAGTACTTC
j_call: TRBJ1-3; d_call: .; clone_size: few; v_call: TRBV10-3; cdr3_aa: CAIRRDEDTIYF; cdr3_nt: TGTGCCATTAGAAGGGACGAGGACACCATATATTTT
j_call: TRBJ2-3; d_call: .; clone_size: few; v_call: TRBV27; cdr3_aa: CASSLPPIPDTQYF; cdr3_nt: TGTGCCAGCAGTTTACCCCCCATTCCCGATACGCAGTATTTT
j_call: TRBJ2-1; d_call: TRBD1; clone_size: .; v_call: TRBV20-1; cdr3_aa: CSARATGSSYNEQFF; cdr3_nt: TGCAGTGCTAGAGCGACAGGGAGCTCCTACAATGAGCAGTTCTTC
j_call: TRBJ2-2; d_call: TRBD2; clone_size: many; v_call: TRBV29-1; cdr3_aa: CSVGEGRADTGELFF; cdr3_nt: TGCAGCGTTGGGGAAGGGAGGGCCGACACCGGGGAGCTGTTTTTT
j_call: TRBJ1-6; d_call: .; clone_size: few; v_call: TRBV24-1; cdr3_aa: CATSTGRNNSPLHF; cdr3_nt: TGTGCCACCAGCACGGGACGGAATAATTCACCCCTCCACTTT
j_call: TRBJ2-3; d_call: .; clone_size: many; v_call: TRBV9; cdr3_aa: CASSVGGREGDTQYF; cdr3_nt: TGTGCCAGCAGCGTAGGTGGTAGGGAAGGAGATACGCAGTATTTT
j_call: TRBJ2-7; d_call: .; clone_size: few; v_call: TRBV10-3; cdr3_aa: CAISESQGDEQYF; cdr3_nt: TGTGCCATCAGTGAGTCACAGGGCGACGAGCAGTACTTC
j_call: TRBJ2-7; d_call: .; clone_size: .; v_call: TRBV15; cdr3_aa: CATSRVGGGTYEQYF; cdr3_nt: TGTGCCACCAGCAGAGTGGGAGGGGGGACCTACGAGCAGTACTTC
j_call: TRBJ1-2; d_call: .; clone_size: few; v_call: TRBV27; cdr3_aa: CASSSGVNYGYTF; cdr3_nt: TGTGCCAGCAGTTCGGGTGTTAACTATGGCTACACCTTC
j_call: TRBJ2-3; d_call: TRBD1; clone_size: .; v_call: TRBV3-1; cdr3_aa: CASSQVTGGRFRDTQYF; cdr3_nt: TGTGCCAGCAGCCAAGTAACAGGGGGCAGGTTTAGAGATACGCAGTATTTT
j_call: TRBJ2-6; d_call: .; clone_size: .; v_call: TRBV7-3; cdr3_aa: CASSLTGLQPSGANVLTF; cdr3_nt: TGTGCCAGCAGCTTAACGGGCTTACAACCCTCTGGGGCCAACGTCCTGACTTTC
j_call: TRBJ1-3; d_call: .; clone_size: few; v_call: TRBV27; cdr3_aa: CASSPHPSSGNTIYF; cdr3_nt: TGTGCCAGCAGTCCTCACCCGAGTTCTGGAAACACCATATATTTT
j_call: TRBJ1-2; d_call: .; clone_size: many; v_call: TRBV29-1; cdr3_aa: CSVEEADLYGYTF; cdr3_nt: TGCAGCGTTGAAGAGGCGGACCTCTATGGCTACACCTTC
j_call: TRBJ2-7; d_call: TRBD1; clone_size: many; v_call: TRBV29-1; cdr3_aa: CSVEGDRGRGEQYF; cdr3_nt: TGCAGCGTTGAAGGTGACAGGGGGCGAGGAGAGCAGTACTTC
j_call: TRBJ2-7; d_call: .; clone_size: .; v_call: TRBV10-3; cdr3_aa: CAISEWVGSQGAYEQYF; cdr3_nt: TGTGCCATCAGTGAATGGGTGGGATCACAGGGAGCCTACGAGCAGTACTTC
j_call: TRBJ2-5; d_call: TRBD2; clone_size: few; v_call: TRBV13; cdr3_aa: CASSLAAGDGETQYF; cdr3_nt: TGTGCCAGCAGCTTAGCGGCGGGAGACGGGGAGACCCAGTACTTC
j_call: TRBJ2-2; d_call: .; clone_size: .; v_call: TRBV30; cdr3_aa: CAWSSVAPRTGELFF; cdr3_nt: TGTGCCTGGAGTTCGGTAGCGCCAAGGACCGGGGAGCTGTTTTTT
j_call: TRBJ2-4; d_call: .; clone_size: few; v_call: TRBV9; cdr3_aa: CASSSGTILAKNIQYF; cdr3_nt: TGTGCCAGCAGCTCCGGGACCATCCTAGCCAAAAACATTCAGTACTTC
j_call: TRBJ2-1; d_call: .; clone_size: few; v_call: TRBV19; cdr3_aa: CASSIDRSQYNEQFF; cdr3_nt: TGTGCCAGTAGTATAGACAGGAGTCAATACAATGAGCAGTTCTTC
j_call: TRBJ2-3; d_call: .; clone_size: few; v_call: TRBV4-2; cdr3_aa: CASSQESLGAGDTQYF; cdr3_nt: TGTGCCAGCAGCCAAGAATCGCTAGGGGCGGGAGATACGCAGTATTTT
j_call: TRBJ2-2; d_call: .; clone_size: many; v_call: TRBV5-1; cdr3_aa: CASSRDRMIRELFF; cdr3_nt: TGCGCCAGCAGCCGGGACCGGATGATACGGGAGCTGTTTTTT
j_call: TRBJ1-5; d_call: .; clone_size: .; v_call: TRBV5-1; cdr3_aa: CASSLLGAGQPQHF; cdr3_nt: TGCGCCAGCAGCTTGTTGGGGGCAGGGCAGCCCCAGCATTTT
j_call: TRBJ2-1; d_call: TRBD2; clone_size: many; v_call: TRBV6-5; cdr3_aa: CASSYSAGVYNEQFF; cdr3_nt: TGTGCCAGCAGTTACTCGGCGGGAGTGTATAATGAGCAGTTCTTC
j_call: TRBJ2-3; d_call: .; clone_size: .; v_call: TRBV29-1; cdr3_aa: CSTGSDTQYF; cdr3_nt: TGCAGCACTGGATCAGATACGCAGTATTTT
j_call: TRBJ2-7; d_call: TRBD2; clone_size: few; v_call: TRBV7-3; cdr3_aa: CASSLKPGTSVYEQYF; cdr3_nt: TGTGCCAGCAGCTTAAAACCCGGGACTAGCGTCTACGAGCAGTACTTC
j_call: TRBJ2-1; d_call: .; clone_size: .; v_call: TRBV24-1; cdr3_aa: CATGPKVHSGNNEQFF; cdr3_nt: TGTGCCACCGGACCCAAAGTCCACTCAGGTAACAATGAGCAGTTCTTC
j_call: TRBJ2-3; d_call: .; clone_size: .; v_call: TRBV4-1; cdr3_aa: CASSPSRAGGMDTQYF; cdr3_nt: TGCGCCAGCAGCCCCAGCAGGGCCGGTGGAATGGATACGCAGTATTTT
j_call: TRBJ2-1; d_call: .; clone_size: few; v_call: TRBV6-1; cdr3_aa: CASSPFLGPTPNEQFF; cdr3_nt: TGTGCCAGCAGCCCCTTTCTAGGCCCTACTCCCAATGAGCAGTTCTTC
j_call: TRBJ1-4; d_call: .; clone_size: few; v_call: TRBV4-1; cdr3_aa: CASQRVWNEKLFF; cdr3_nt: TGCGCCAGCCAGCGGGTCTGGAATGAAAAACTGTTTTTT
j_call: TRBJ2-1; d_call: .; clone_size: .; v_call: TRBV28; cdr3_aa: CASRLGVNEQFF; cdr3_nt: TGTGCCAGCAGACTAGGAGTTAATGAGCAGTTCTTC